This is a list of T cell receptor beta chains from one sample in a study of blood T cell repertoires in COVID-19. Assay: immunoSEQ multiplex PCR; the TCRdb copy retains only in-frame clones and omits some. The sample shows about 480,000 clones, 89% of them seen only once. The sample was peripheral blood. These receptors all come from a man younger than 35 with COVID-19, enrolled during active disease. Both conserved end residues are trimmed from each CDR3.

TRBJ1-5 TRBV30 AWSVTGSMEPQH
TRBJ2-1 TRBV29-1 SAFAGGQSNEQF
TRBJ1-1 TRBV2 ASSDRTVNTEAF
TRBJ2-5 TRBV5-1 ASSFSRGSEETQY
TRBJ1-1 TRBV10-2 ASSDTRGTEAF
TRBJ2-5 TRBV2 ASSGLAGEGQETQY
TRBJ1-4 TRBV12-1 ASSFPPGGDEKLF
TRBJ2-3 TRBV13 ASSQWTRTDTQY
TRBJ2-7 TRBV5-1 ASSLGGSNEQY
TRBJ1-5 TRBV6-2/TRBV6-3 ASSYPRGQINNQPQH
TRBJ1-4 TRBV5-5 ASSLWVGATNEKLF
TRBJ2-7 TRBV24-1 ATGQGCYEQY
TRBJ2-1 TRBV11-3 ASSPAGLALYNEQF
TRBJ2-5 TRBV5-1 ASSLASGSETQY
TRBJ1-4 TRBV6-5 ASRGQGAKLF
TRBJ1-5 TRBV4-1 ASSQGPQGYSNQPQH
TRBJ2-2 TRBV13 ASSSTGGGYTGELF
TRBJ1-3 TRBV28 ASSLKGTGNTIY
TRBJ1-1 TRBV19 ASGHTNTEAF
TRBJ1-2 TRBV2 ASRVQGAGYGYT